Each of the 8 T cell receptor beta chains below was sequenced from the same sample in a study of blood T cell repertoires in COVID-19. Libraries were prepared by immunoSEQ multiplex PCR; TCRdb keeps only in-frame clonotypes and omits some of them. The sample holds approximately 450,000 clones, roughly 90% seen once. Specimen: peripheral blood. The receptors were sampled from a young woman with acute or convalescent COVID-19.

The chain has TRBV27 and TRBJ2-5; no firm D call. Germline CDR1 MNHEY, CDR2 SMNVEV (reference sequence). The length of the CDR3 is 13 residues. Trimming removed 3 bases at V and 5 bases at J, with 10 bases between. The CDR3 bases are TGTGCCAGCAGTTTGTTTTTCGTTGAGACCCAGTACTTC. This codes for CASSLFFVETQYF.

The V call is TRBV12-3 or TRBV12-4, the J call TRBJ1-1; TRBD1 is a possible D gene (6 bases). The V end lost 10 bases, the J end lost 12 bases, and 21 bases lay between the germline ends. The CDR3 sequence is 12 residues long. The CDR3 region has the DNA TGTGCCACCAGGGGAGGGGGTAGCTATTCTTTCTTT. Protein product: CATRGGGSYSFF.

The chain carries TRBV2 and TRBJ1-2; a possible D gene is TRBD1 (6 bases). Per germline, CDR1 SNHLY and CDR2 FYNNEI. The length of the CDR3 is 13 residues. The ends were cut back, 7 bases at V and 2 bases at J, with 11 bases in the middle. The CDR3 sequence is CASKPDRNYGYTF. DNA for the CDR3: TGTGCCAGCAAACCGGACAGAAACTATGGCTACACCTTC.

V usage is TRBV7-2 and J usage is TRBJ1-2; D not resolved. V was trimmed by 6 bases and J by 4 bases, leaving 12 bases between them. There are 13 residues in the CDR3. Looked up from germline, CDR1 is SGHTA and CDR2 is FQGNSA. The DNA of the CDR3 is TGTGCCAGCAGACAACAGAGAATCTATGGCTACACCTTC. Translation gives CASRQQRIYGYTF.

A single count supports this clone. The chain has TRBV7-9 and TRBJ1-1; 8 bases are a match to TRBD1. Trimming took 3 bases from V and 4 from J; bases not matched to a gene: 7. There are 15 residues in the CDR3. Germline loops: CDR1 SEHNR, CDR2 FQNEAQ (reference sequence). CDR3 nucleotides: TGTGCCAGCAGCTTCGGGACAGGCCGGGTCACTGAAGCTTTCTTT. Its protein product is CASSFGTGRVTEAFF.

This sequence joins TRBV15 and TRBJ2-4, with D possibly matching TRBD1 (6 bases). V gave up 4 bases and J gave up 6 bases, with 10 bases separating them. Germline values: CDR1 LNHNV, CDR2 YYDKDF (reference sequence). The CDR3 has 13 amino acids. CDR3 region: CATSNLQGNIQYF. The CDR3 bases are TGTGCCACCAGCAATTTACAGGGAAACATTCAGTACTTC.

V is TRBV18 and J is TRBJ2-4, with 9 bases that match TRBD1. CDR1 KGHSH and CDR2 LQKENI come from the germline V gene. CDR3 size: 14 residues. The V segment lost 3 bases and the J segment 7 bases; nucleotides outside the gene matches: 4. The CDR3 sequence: CASSPGQGYNIQYF. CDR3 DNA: TGTGCCAGCTCACCGGGACAGGGATACAACATTCAGTACTTC.

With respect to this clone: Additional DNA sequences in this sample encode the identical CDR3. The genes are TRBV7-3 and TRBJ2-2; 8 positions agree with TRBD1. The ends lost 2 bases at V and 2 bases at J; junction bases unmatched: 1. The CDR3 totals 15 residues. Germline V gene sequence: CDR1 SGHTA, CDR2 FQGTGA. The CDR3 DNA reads TGTGCCAGCAGCTTAGGACAGGGAAACACCGGGGAGCTGTTTTTT. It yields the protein CASSLGQGNTGELFF.